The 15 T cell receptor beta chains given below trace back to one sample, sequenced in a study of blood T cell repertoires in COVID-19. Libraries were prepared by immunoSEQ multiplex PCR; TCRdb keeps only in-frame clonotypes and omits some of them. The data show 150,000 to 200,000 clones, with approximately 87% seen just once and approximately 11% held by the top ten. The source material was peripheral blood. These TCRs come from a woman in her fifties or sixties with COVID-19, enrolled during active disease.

The CDR3 DNA reads as TGTGCCAGCAGCCCCGACAGGGGTTATTCACCCCTCCACTTT. Amino acids: CASSPDRGYSPLHF. The chain combines TRBV6-2 or TRBV6-3 with TRBJ1-6; 8 nucleotides line up with TRBD1. The CDR3 covers 14 residues. V shed 6 bases and J 8 bases; nucleotides not matched to a gene: 6. Germline CDR1 is MNHEY and CDR2 is SVGEGT.

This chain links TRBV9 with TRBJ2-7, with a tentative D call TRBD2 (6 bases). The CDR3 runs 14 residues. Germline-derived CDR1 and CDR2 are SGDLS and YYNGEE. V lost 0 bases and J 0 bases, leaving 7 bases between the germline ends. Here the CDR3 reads CASSVASDSYEQYF. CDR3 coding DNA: TGTGCCAGCAGCGTAGCTAGCGACTCCTACGAGCAGTACTTC.

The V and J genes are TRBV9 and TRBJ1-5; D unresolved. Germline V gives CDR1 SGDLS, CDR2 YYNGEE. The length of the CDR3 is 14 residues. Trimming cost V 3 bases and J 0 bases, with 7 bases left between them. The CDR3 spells CASSADTSNQPQHF. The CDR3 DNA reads TGTGCCAGCAGCGCCGACACTAGCAATCAGCCCCAGCATTTT.

The CDR3 DNA follows: TGTGCCAGCAGTGAACGGGGGAGGGACAATGAGCAGTTCTTC. As protein: CASSERGRDNEQFF. The V gene is TRBV6-1, the J gene TRBJ2-1, with TRBD2 matching 7 bases. The CDR3 totals 14 residues. J lost 5 bases, V lost 2 bases, and 3 bases had no gene match. CDR1 is MNHNS, CDR2 SASEGT, per germline.

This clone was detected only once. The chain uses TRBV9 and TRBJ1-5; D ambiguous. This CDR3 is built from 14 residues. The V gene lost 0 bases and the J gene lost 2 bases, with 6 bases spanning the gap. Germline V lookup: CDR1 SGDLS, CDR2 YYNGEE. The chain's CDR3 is CASSVEPGNQPQHF. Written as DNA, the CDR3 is TGTGCCAGCAGCGTAGAGCCGGGCAATCAGCCCCAGCATTTT.

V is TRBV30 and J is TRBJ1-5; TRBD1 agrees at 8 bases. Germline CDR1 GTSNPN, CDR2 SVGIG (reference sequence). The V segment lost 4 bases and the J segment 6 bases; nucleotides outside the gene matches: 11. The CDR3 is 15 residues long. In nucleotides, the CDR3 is TGTGCCTGGACCCCAAAGGACAGGGAAAGTCAGCCCCAGCATTTT. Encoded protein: CAWTPKDRESQPQHF.

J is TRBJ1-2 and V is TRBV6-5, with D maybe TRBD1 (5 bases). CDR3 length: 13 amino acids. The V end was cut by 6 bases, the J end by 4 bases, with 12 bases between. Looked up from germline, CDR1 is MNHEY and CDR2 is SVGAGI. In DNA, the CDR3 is TGTGCCAGCAGGCGGGACGGGGTCTATGGCTACACCTTC. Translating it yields CASRRDGVYGYTF.

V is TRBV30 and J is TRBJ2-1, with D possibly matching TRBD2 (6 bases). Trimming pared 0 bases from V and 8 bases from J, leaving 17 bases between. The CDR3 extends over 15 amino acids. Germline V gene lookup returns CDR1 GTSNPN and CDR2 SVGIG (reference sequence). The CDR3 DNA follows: TGTGCCTGGAGTGTTAGCCTAGCGAACGTACATGAGCAGTTCTTC. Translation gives CAWSVSLANVHEQFF.

DNA of the CDR3: TGTGCCAGTAGGGTCTTTGGTAGTAGTAGCAATCAGCCCCAGCATTTT. It encodes CASRVFGSSSNQPQHF. The rearrangement links TRBV19 to TRBJ1-5; D is unresolved. The V end was cut by 6 bases, the J end by 0 bases, with 15 bases between. Germline V gene data show CDR1 as LNHDA and CDR2 as SQIVND (reference sequence). The CDR3 has 16 amino acids. Based on the CDR3 plus reference TRBV19 and TRBJ1-5, the full variable domain is DGGITQSPKYLFRKEGQNVTLSCEQNLNHDAMYWYRQDPGQGLRLIYYSQIVNDFQKGDIAEGYSVSREKKESFPLTVTSAQKNPTAFYLCASRVFGSSSNQPQHFGDGTRLSIL.

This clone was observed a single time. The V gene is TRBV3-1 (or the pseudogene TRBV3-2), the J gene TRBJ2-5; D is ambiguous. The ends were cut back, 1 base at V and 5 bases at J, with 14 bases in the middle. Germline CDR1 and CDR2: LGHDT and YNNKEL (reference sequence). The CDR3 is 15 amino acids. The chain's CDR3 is CASSQGSSRWETQYF. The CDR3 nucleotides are TGTGCCAGCAGCCAAGGATCTTCCCGGTGGGAGACCCAGTACTTC.

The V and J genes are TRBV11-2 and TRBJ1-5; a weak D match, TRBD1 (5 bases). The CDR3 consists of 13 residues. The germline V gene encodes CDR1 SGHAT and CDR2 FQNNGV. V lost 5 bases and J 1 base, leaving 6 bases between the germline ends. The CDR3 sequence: CASSPGSNQPQHF. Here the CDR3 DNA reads TGTGCCAGCAGCCCAGGGAGCAATCAGCCCCAGCATTTT.

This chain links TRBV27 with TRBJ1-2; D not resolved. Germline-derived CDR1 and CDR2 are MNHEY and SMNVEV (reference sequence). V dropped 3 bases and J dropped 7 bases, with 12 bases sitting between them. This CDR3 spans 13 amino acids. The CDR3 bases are TGTGCCAGCAGTTTGGCGGGGATTAGTGGCTACACCTTC. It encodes CASSLAGISGYTF.

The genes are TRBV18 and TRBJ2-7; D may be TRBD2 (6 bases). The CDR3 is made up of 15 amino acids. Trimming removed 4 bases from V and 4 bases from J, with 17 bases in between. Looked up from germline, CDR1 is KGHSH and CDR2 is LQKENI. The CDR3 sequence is CASSRTGFGGYEQYF. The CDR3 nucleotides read TGTGCCAGCTCACGCACCGGGTTCGGGGGTTACGAGCAGTACTTC.

CDR3 loop: CASSVGAMGRAGEKLFF. For the CDR3, the DNA is TGTGCCAGCAGCGTAGGGGCGATGGGAAGGGCGGGTGAAAAACTGTTTTTT. This chain connects TRBV9 to TRBJ1-4; D is ambiguous. Trimming took off 0 bases at V and 7 bases at J, with 19 bases between the two ends. The germline CDR1 and CDR2 sequences are SGDLS and YYNGEE. The CDR3 consists of 17 residues.

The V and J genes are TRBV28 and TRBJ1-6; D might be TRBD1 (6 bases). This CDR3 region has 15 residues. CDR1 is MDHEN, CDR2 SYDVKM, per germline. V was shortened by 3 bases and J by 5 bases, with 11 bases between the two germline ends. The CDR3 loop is CASSLTGTNNSPLHF. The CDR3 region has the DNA TGTGCCAGCAGTTTGACAGGAACCAATAATTCACCCCTCCACTTT.